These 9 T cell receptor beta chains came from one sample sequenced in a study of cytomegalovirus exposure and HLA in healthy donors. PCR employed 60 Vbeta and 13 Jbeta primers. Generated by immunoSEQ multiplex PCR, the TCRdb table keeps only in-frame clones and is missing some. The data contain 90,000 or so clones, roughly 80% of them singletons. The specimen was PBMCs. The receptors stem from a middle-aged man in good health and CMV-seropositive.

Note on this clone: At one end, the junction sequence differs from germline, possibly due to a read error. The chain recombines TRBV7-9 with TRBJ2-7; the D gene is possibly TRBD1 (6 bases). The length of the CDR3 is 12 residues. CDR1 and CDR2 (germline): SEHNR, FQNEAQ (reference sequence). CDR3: CSSGNRAIEQYF. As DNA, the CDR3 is TGTTCCAGCGGAAACAGGGCGATCGAGCAGTACTTC.

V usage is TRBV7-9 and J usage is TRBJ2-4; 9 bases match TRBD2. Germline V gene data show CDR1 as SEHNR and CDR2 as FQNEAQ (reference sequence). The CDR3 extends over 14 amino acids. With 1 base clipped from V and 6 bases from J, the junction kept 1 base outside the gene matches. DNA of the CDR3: TGTGCCAGCAGCTTAGTACTAGCGGGAAACATTCAGTACTTC. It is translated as CASSLVLAGNIQYF. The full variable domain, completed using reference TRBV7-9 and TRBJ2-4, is DTGVSQNPRHKITKRGQNVTFRCDPISEHNRLYWYRQTLGQGPEFLTYFQNEAQLEKSRLLSDRFSAERPKGSFSTLEIQRTEQGDSAMYLCASSLVLAGNIQYFGAGTRLSVL.

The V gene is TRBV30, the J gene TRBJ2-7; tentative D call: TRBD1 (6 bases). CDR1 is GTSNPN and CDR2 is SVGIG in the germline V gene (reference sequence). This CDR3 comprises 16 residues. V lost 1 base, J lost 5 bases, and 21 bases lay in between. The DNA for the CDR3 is TGTGCCTGGAGTGAGGGGGTTGGCAGGGCGGTCAACGAGCAGTACTTC. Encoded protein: CAWSEGVGRAVNEQYF.

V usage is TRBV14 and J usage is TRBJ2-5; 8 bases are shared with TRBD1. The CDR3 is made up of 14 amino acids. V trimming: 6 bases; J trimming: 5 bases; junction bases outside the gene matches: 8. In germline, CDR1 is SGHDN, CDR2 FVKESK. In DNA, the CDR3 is TGTGCCAGCAGGATGACAGGGGTATCGGAGACCCAGTACTTC. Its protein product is CASRMTGVSETQYF. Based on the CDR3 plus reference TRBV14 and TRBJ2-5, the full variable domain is EAGVTQFPSHSVIEKGQTVTLRCDPISGHDNLYWYRRVMGKEIKFLLHFVKESKQDESGMPNNRFLAERTGGTYSTLKVQPAELEDSGVYFCASRMTGVSETQYFGPGTRLLVL.

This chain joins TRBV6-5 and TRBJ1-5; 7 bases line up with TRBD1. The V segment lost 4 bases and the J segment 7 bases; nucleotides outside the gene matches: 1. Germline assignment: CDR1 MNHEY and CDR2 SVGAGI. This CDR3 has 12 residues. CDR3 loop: CASSSGQQPQHF. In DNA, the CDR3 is TGTGCCAGCAGTTCGGGACAGCAGCCCCAGCATTTT.

For the CDR3, the DNA is TGTGCCAGCAGTTTGGACAGGGAGCGCTATGGCTACACCTTC. Amino acid sequence: CASSLDRERYGYTF. The chain joins TRBV6-5 to TRBJ1-2; 8 positions agree with TRBD1. The CDR3 spans 14 residues. CDR1 and CDR2 (germline): MNHEY, SVGAGI. With V trimmed by 4 bases and J by 4 bases, 5 bases remained unmatched.

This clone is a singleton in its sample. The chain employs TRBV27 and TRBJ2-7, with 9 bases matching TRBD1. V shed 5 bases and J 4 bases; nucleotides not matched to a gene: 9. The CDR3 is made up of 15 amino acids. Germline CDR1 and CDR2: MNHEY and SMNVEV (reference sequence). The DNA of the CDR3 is TGTGCCAGCAGTGCCCCGGGACAGGGAACGTACGAGCAGTACTTC. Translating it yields CASSAPGQGTYEQYF.

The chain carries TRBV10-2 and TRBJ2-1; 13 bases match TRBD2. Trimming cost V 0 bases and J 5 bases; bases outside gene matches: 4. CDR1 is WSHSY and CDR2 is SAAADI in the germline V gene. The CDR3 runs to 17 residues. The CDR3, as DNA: TGCGCCAGCAGTGAGTCACTAGCGGGAGGGCCCGACAATGAGCAGTTCTTC. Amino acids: CASSESLAGGPDNEQFF.

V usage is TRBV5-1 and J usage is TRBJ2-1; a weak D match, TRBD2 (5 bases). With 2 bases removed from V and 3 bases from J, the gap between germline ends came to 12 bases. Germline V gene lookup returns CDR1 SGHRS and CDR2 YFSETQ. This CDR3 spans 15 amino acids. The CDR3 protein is CASSLSELVYNEQFF. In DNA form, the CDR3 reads TGCGCCAGCAGCTTATCGGAACTAGTCTACAATGAGCAGTTCTTC. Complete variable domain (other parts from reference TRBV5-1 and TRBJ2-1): KAGVTQTPRYLIKTRGQQVTLSCSPISGHRSVSWYQQTPGQGLQFLFEYFSETQRNKGNFPGRFSGRQFSNSRSEMNVSTLELGDSALYLCASSLSELVYNEQFFGPGTRLTVL.